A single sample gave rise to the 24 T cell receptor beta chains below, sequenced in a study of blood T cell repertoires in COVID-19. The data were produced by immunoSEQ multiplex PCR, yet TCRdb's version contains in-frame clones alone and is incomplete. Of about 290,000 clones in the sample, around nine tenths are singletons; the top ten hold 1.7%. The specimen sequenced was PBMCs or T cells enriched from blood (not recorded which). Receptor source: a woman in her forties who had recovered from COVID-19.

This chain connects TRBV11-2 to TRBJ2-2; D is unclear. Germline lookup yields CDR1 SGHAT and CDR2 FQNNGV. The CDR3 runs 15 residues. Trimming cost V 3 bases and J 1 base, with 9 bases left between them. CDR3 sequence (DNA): TGTGCCAGCAGCTTCAATACGGGGAACACCGGGGAGCTGTTTTTT. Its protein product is CASSFNTGNTGELFF.

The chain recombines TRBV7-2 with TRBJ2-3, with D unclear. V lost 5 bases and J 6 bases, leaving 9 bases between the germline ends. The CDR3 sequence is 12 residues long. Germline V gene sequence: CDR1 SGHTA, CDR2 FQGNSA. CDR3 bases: TGTGCCAGCAGCCGAGGTTCCGATACGCAGTATTTT. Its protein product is CASSRGSDTQYF.

CDR3 DNA sequence: TGTGCCAGCAGCCGCAGACGGACCGGGACAGAAGATCAGCCCCAGCATTTT. Protein sequence: CASSRRRTGTEDQPQHF. The chain employs TRBV7-8 and TRBJ1-5; TRBD1 aligns across 7 bases. CDR1 and CDR2 (germline): SGHVS, FQNEAQ. V lost 5 bases to trimming and J lost 5 bases; unmatched junction nucleotides: 15. The CDR3 consists of 17 residues.

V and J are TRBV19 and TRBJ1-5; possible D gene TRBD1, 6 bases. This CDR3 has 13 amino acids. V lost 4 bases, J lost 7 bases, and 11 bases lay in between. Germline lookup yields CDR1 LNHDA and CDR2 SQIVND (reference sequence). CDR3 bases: TGTGCCAGTAGTAACGCGGGGGGCCAGCCCCAGCATTTT. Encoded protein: CASSNAGGQPQHF.

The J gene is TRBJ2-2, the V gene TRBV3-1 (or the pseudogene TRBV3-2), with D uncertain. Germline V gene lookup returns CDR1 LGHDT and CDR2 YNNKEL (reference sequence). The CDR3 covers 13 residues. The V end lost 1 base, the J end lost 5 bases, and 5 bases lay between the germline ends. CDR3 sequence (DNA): TGTGCCAGCAGCCAAGTTTTAACCGGGGAGCTGTTTTTT. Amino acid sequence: CASSQVLTGELFF.

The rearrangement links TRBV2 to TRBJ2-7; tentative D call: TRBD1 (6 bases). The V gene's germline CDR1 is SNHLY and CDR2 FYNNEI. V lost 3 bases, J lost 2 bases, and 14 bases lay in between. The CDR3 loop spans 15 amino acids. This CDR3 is CASSDRQGHPYEQYF. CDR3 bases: TGTGCCAGCAGTGATAGGCAGGGGCATCCCTACGAGCAGTACTTC.

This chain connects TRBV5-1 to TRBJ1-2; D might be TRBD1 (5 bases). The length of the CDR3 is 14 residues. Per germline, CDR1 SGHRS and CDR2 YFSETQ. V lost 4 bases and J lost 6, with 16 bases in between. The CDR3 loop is CASSVQGGGNGYTF. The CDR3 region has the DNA TGCGCCAGCAGCGTCCAGGGAGGAGGGAATGGCTACACCTTC.

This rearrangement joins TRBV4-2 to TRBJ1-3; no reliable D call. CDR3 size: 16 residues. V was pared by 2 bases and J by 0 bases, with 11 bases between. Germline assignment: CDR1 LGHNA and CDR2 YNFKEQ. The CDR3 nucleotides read TGTGCCAGCAGCCAACGTACTTCTCCCTCTGGAAACACCATATATTTT. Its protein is CASSQRTSPSGNTIYF.

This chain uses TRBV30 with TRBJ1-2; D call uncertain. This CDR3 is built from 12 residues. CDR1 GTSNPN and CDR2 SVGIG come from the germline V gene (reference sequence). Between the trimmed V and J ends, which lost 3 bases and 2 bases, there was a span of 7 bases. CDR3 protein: CAWRSGNYGYTF. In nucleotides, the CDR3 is TGTGCCTGGAGATCAGGAAACTATGGCTACACCTTC. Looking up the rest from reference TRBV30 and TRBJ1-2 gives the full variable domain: SQTIHQWPATLVQPVGSPLSLECTVEGTSNPNLYWYRQAAGRGLQLLFYSVGIGQISSEVPQNLSASRPQDRQFILSSKKLLLSDSGFYLCAWRSGNYGYTFGSGTRLTVV.

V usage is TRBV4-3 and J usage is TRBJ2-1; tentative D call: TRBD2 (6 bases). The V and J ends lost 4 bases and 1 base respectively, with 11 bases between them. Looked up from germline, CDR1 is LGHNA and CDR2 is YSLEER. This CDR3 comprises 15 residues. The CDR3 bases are TGCGCCAGCAGCCCGGGGCTAGCGTCCTACAATGAGCAGTTCTTC. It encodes CASSPGLASYNEQFF.

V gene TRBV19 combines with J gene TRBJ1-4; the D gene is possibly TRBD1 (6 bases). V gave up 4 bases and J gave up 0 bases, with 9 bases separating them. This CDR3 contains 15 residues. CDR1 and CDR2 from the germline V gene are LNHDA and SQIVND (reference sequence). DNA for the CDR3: TGTGCCAGTAGTACCAGACAGGCAACTAATGAAAAACTGTTTTTT. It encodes CASSTRQATNEKLFF.

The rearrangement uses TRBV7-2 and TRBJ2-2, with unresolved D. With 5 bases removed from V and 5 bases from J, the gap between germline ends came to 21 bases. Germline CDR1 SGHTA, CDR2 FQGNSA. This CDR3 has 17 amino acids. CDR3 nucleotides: TGTGCCAGCAGCCCGCGGATCTCGGCAACAAATACCGGGGAGCTGTTTTTT. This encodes CASSPRISATNTGELFF. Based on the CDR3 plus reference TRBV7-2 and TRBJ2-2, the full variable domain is GAGVSQSPSNKVTEKGKDVELRCDPISGHTALYWYRQSLGQGLEFLIYFQGNSAPDKSGLPSDRFSAERTGGSVSTLTIQRTQQEDSAVYLCASSPRISATNTGELFFGEGSRLTVL.

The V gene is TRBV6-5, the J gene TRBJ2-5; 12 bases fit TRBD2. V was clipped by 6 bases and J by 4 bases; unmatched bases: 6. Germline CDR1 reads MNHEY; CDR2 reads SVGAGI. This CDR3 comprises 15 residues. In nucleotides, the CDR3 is TGTGCCAGCAGCCGGGGACTAGCGGGCGCAGAGACCCAGTACTTC. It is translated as CASSRGLAGAETQYF.

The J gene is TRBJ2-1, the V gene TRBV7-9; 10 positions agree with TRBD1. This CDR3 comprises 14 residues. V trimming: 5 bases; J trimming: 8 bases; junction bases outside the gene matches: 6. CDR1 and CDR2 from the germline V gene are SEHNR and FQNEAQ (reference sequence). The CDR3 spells CASSPGQGRDEQFF. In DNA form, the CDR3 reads TGTGCCAGCAGCCCGGGACAGGGGCGGGATGAGCAGTTCTTC.

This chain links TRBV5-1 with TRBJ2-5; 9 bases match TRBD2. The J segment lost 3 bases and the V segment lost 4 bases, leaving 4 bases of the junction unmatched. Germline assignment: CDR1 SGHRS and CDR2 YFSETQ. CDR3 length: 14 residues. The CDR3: CASSAGGVKETQYF. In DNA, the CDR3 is TGCGCCAGCAGCGCGGGAGGGGTAAAAGAGACCCAGTACTTC.

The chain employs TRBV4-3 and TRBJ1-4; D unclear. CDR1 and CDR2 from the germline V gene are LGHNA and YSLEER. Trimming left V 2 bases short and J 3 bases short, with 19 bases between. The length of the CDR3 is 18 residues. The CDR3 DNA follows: TGCGCCAGCAGCCAAAAGGCGGGGATTCAGTGGGCTAATGAAAAACTGTTTTTT. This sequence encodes CASSQKAGIQWANEKLFF.

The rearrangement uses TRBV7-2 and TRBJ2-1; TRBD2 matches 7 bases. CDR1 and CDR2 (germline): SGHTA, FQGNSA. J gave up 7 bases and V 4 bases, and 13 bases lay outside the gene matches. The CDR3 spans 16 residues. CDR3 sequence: CASSSNPPYSGNEQFF. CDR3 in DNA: TGTGCCAGCAGCTCCAACCCCCCGTATAGCGGGAATGAGCAGTTCTTC.

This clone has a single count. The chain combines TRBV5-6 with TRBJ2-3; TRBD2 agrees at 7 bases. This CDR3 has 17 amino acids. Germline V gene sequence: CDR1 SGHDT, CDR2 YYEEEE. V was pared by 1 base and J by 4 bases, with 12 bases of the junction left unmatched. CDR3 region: CASSLFSGGSNPDTQYF. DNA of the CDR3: TGTGCCAGCAGCTTGTTTTCCGGCGGGAGTAACCCAGATACGCAGTATTTT.

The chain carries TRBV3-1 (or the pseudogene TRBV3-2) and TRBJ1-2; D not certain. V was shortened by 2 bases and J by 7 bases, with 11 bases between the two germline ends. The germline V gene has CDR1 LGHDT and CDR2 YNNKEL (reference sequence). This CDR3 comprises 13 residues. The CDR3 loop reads CASSQQRSSGYTF. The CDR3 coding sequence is TGTGCCAGCAGCCAACAGCGTAGCAGTGGCTACACCTTC.

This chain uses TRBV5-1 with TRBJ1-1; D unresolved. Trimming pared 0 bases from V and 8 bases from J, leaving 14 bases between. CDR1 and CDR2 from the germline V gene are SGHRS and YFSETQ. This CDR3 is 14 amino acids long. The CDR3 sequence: CASSLATGRGEAFF. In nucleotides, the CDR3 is TGCGCCAGCAGCTTGGCCACTGGGCGTGGGGAAGCTTTCTTT.

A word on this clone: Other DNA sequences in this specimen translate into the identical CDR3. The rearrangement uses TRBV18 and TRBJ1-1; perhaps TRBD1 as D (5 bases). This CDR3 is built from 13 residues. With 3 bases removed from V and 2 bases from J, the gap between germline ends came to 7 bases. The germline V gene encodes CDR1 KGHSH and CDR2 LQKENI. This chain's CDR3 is CASSPTVNTEAFF. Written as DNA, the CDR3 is TGTGCCAGCTCACCGACAGTAAACACTGAAGCTTTCTTT.

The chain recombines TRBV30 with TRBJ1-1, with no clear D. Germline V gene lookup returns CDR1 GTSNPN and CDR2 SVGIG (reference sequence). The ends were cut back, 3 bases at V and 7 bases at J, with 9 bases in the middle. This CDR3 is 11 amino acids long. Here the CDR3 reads CAWRGGFEAFF. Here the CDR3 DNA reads TGTGCCTGGAGGGGAGGTTTTGAAGCTTTCTTT.

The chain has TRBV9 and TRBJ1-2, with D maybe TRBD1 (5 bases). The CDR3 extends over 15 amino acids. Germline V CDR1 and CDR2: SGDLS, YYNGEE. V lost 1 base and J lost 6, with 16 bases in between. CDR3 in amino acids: CASSVTPREGDGYTF. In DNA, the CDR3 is TGTGCCAGCAGCGTAACGCCCAGGGAAGGCGATGGCTACACCTTC.

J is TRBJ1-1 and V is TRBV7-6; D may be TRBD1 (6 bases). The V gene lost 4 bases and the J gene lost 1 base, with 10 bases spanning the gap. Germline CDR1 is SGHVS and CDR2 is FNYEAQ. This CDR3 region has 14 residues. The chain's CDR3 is CASSSQGTNTEAFF. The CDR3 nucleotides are TGTGCCAGCAGCTCACAGGGTACGAACACTGAAGCTTTCTTT.